A single sample gave rise to the 21 T cell receptor beta chains below, sequenced in a study of blood T cell repertoires in COVID-19 (dated by TCRdb to the early 2020s). Libraries were constructed by the immunoSEQ multiplex PCR assay. Entries here come from immuneACCESS through TCRdb and include only in-frame sequences with V and J called. Some clones fail to appear in such tables; in the studies checked, an unresolved V gene covers under half of the shortfall, and the cause of the remainder is unknown. Present in this sample are tens of thousands of clones, roughly 85% of which were seen just once. The top ten constitute roughly 41% of the sample. The sequenced sample was peripheral blood. The receptors stem from a human donor in a cohort sampled during active COVID-19.

Ten or more counts support this clone. The chain employs TRBV7-9 and TRBJ2-3; 7 bases agree with TRBD1. There are 15 residues in the CDR3. The V segment lost 5 bases and the J segment 0 bases; nucleotides outside the gene matches: 5. The V gene's germline CDR1 is SEHNR and CDR2 FQNEAQ (reference sequence). The CDR3 DNA sequence: TGTGCCAGCAGCCCCGGGACAGCAAGCACAGATACGCAGTATTTT. It yields the protein CASSPGTASTDTQYF.

The rearrangement links TRBV6-5 to TRBJ1-5; 7 bases agree with TRBD1. The length of the CDR3 is 14 residues. J was trimmed by 1 base and V by 6 bases; bases with no gene match: 3. Per the germline V gene, CDR1 is MNHEY and CDR2 is SVGAGI. The CDR3 coding sequence is TGTGCCAGCAGGGGGACAGTAAGCAATCAGCCCCAGCATTTT. Translated: CASRGTVSNQPQHF.

V and J are TRBV5-6 and TRBJ2-1, with 9 bases that match TRBD2. This CDR3 comprises 18 residues. The germline gives CDR1 SGHDT, CDR2 YYEEEE. Unmatched junction bases numbered 7, after V lost 0 bases and J lost 0 bases. CDR3: CASSLEVSGGLSYNEQFF. CDR3 nucleotide sequence: TGTGCCAGCAGCTTGGAGGTTAGCGGGGGACTCTCCTACAATGAGCAGTTCTTC.

The chain carries TRBV6-5 and TRBJ2-7; 8 bases align to TRBD1. V lost 6 bases and J lost 1; bases outside the gene matches: 5. From germline, CDR1 is MNHEY and CDR2 SVGAGI. The CDR3 has 14 residues. The CDR3 spells CASRRTGNSYEQYF. In nucleotides, the CDR3 is TGTGCCAGCAGGAGGACAGGGAATTCCTACGAGCAGTACTTC.

The V call is TRBV18, the J call TRBJ2-5, with D tentatively TRBD1 (6 bases). Germline V gene sequence: CDR1 KGHSH, CDR2 LQKENI. The CDR3 extends over 14 amino acids. The germline V and J ends were trimmed by 5 bases and 0 bases, with 10 bases remaining between them. The CDR3 spells CASSSQGYQETQYF. The CDR3 coding sequence is TGTGCCAGCTCATCGCAGGGGTACCAAGAGACCCAGTACTTC. The full variable domain, rest sourced from reference TRBV18 and TRBJ2-5, is NAGVMQNPRHLVRRRGQEARLRCSPMKGHSHVYWYRQLPEEGLKFMVYLQKENIIDESGMPKERFSAEFPKEGPSILRIQQVVRGDSAAYFCASSSQGYQETQYFGPGTRLLVL.

The chain is built from TRBV5-8 and TRBJ2-1; D not certain. CDR3 length: 14 residues. Germline CDR1 is SGHTS and CDR2 is YDEGEE. The V and J ends lost 9 bases and 7 bases respectively, with 20 bases between them. CDR3 sequence reads: CATGEIRPQNEQFF. CDR3 DNA: TGTGCCACCGGCGAGATAAGGCCACAGAATGAGCAGTTCTTC. Filled out from reference TRBV5-8 and TRBJ2-1, the complete variable domain reads EAGVTQSPTHLIKTRGQQATLRCSPISGHTSVYWYQQALGLGLQFLLWYDEGEERNRGNFPPRFSGRQFPNYSSELNVNALELEDSALYLCATGEIRPQNEQFFGPGTRLTVL.

V usage is TRBV12-3 or TRBV12-4 and J usage is TRBJ1-1; D remains ambiguous. The CDR3 contains 12 residues. Trimming stripped 1 base from V and 10 bases from J, with 10 bases between. The CDR3 DNA sequence: TGTGCCAGCAGTTTAGAAGTTCGGGGAGCTTTCTTT. Translation gives CASSLEVRGAFF.

J is TRBJ2-1 and V is TRBV5-8, with 11 bases lining up with TRBD2. The V segment lost 4 bases and the J segment 4 bases; nucleotides outside the gene matches: 4. The CDR3 sequence is 15 residues long. Germline V CDR1 and CDR2: SGHTS, YDEGEE. The DNA of the CDR3 is TGTGCCAGCAGCCCAGTAGCGGGGGGGTACAATGAGCAGTTCTTC. Its protein product is CASSPVAGGYNEQFF.

The chain joins TRBV3-1 (or the pseudogene TRBV3-2) to TRBJ1-4, with a tentative D call TRBD1 (5 bases). From germline, CDR1 is LGHDT and CDR2 YNNKEL (reference sequence). V was pared by 1 base and J by 8 bases, with 17 bases between. The CDR3 covers 16 residues. This CDR3 reads CASSQGGRSQEEKLFF. CDR3 sequence (DNA): TGTGCCAGCAGCCAAGGGGGCAGGTCTCAGGAGGAAAAACTGTTTTTT.

This chain connects TRBV19 to TRBJ1-3; D remains ambiguous. Trimming took off 9 bases at V and 4 bases at J, with 7 bases between the two ends. Germline lookup yields CDR1 LNHDA and CDR2 SQIVND (reference sequence). The CDR3 contains 11 residues. CDR3 residues: CASGEGNTIYF. The DNA of the CDR3 is TGTGCCAGCGGGGAAGGAAACACCATATATTTT.

The chain is built from TRBV30 and TRBJ1-4; TRBD1 matches 8 bases. CDR1 and CDR2 from the germline V gene are GTSNPN and SVGIG (reference sequence). The CDR3 is 16 amino acids. J lost 8 bases, V lost 8 bases, and 19 bases had no gene match. The CDR3 is CASDRGGLASPEKLFF. The CDR3 nucleotides are TGTGCCAGTGACAGGGGAGGCCTTGCTTCTCCGGAAAAACTGTTTTTT.

Here the CDR3 DNA reads TGTGCCAGCAGTTTTAAATCTCGGACATCGATCTCCTATAATTCACCCCTCCACTTT. Its protein product is CASSFKSRTSISYNSPLHF. The chain links TRBV5-4 to TRBJ1-6; tentative D call: TRBD1 (5 bases). V was cut by 5 bases and J by 0 bases, with 21 bases left in between. Germline CDR1 and CDR2: SGHNT and YYREEE (reference sequence). The CDR3 has 19 amino acids.

The chain joins TRBV10-3 to TRBJ1-2; D might be TRBD1 (6 bases). This CDR3 spans 13 amino acids. The V gene's germline CDR1 is ENHRY and CDR2 SYGVKD. V gave up 7 bases and J gave up 2 bases, with 11 bases separating them. Written as DNA, the CDR3 is TGTGCCATCAATCCGACAGGAAACTATGGCTACACCTTC. Residues: CAINPTGNYGYTF.

The V and J genes are TRBV6-2 or TRBV6-3 and TRBJ2-6; D perhaps matches TRBD2 (6 bases). The germline CDR1 and CDR2 sequences are MNHEY and SVGEGT. The V and J ends lost 4 bases and 0 bases respectively, with 7 bases between them. This CDR3 has 15 amino acids. The CDR3 region has the DNA TGTGCCAGCAGTTTCGGGGGCTCTGGGGCCAACGTCCTGACTTTC. Protein sequence: CASSFGGSGANVLTF.

This clone was counted a single time. One end of the junction varies from germline; a read error may be responsible. Other nucleotide sequences from this sample produce the same CDR3. CDR3 region: CASNRDSLNSPLHF. The CDR3 DNA reads TGTGCCAGCAACAGGGACAGCCTAAATTCACCCCTTCACTTT. The rearrangement uses TRBV2 and TRBJ1-6; 7 bases map to TRBD1. CDR3 length: 14 amino acids. Germline CDR1 SNHLY, CDR2 FYNNEI.

This clone was detected only once. The chain combines TRBV24-1 with TRBJ2-2; no firm D call. CDR3 length equals 12 residues. Trimming took 9 bases from V and 7 from J, leaving 11 bases between them. Germline loops: CDR1 KGHDR, CDR2 SFDVKD. The CDR3 DNA sequence: TGTGCCACCCGGCTAGGTAGCGGGGAGCTGTTTTTT. Protein sequence: CATRLGSGELFF.

V is TRBV24-1 and J is TRBJ2-5, with TRBD1 as a possible D gene (6 bases). CDR1 is KGHDR, CDR2 SFDVKD, per germline. The CDR3 has 18 amino acids. V was pared by 0 bases and J by 2 bases, with 18 bases between. The DNA of the CDR3 is TGTGCCACCAGTGATTTGTCCCCTGGACAGACTAATCAAGAGACCCAGTACTTC. Its protein is CATSDLSPGQTNQETQYF.

The V call is TRBV2, the J call TRBJ1-5; D is perhaps TRBD1 (6 bases). The CDR3 extends over 14 amino acids. Trimming removed 1 base at V and 6 bases at J, with 10 bases between. Germline V gene sequence: CDR1 SNHLY, CDR2 FYNNEI. CDR3 DNA sequence: TGTGCCAGCAGTGAAGAGGCAGGGGTTCAGCCCCAGCATTTT. This gives the protein CASSEEAGVQPQHF.

This chain connects TRBV10-3 to TRBJ2-7; 9 bases are a match to TRBD1. Germline values: CDR1 ENHRY, CDR2 SYGVKD. Trimming took 5 bases from V and 5 from J; bases not matched to a gene: 10. The CDR3 sequence is 15 residues long. In DNA form, the CDR3 reads TGTGCCATCAGTCGCTCACAGGGGGCTAACAACGAGCAGTACTTC. Translating it yields CAISRSQGANNEQYF.

J is TRBJ2-7 and V is TRBV5-1; 7 positions match TRBD1. Germline values: CDR1 SGHRS, CDR2 YFSETQ. The V gene end was trimmed by 4 bases and the J gene end by 2 bases; junction bases not matched to a gene: 6. The CDR3 is made up of 14 amino acids. The CDR3 DNA reads as TGCGCCAGCAGCCCAAGACAGGGCCCCTACGAGCAGTACTTC. It codes for CASSPRQGPYEQYF. The full variable domain, with the rest looked up from reference TRBV5-1 and TRBJ2-7, is KAGVTQTPRYLIKTRGQQVTLSCSPISGHRSVSWYQQTPGQGLQFLFEYFSETQRNKGNFPGRFSGRQFSNSRSEMNVSTLELGDSALYLCASSPRQGPYEQYFGPGTRLTVT.

The chain has TRBV4-1 and TRBJ2-1, with 11 bases fitting TRBD2. The CDR3 runs to 16 residues. CDR1 MGHRA and CDR2 YSYEKL come from the germline V gene. Trimming removed 1 base from V and 3 bases from J; junction bases left unmatched: 2. The CDR3 nucleotides are TGCGCCAGCAGCCAAGTAGGACTAGCGGGCTACAATGAGCAGTTCTTC. Translating it yields CASSQVGLAGYNEQFF.